This T cell receptor (beta chain) is drawn from a study of human T cells and chemical hapten exposure. Whole-study context: Weekly scalp doses of diphenylcyclopropenone were given to patients during the approximately 25-week study.

This clonotype was recorded many times. What it recognizes is unknown. The germline V gene encodes CDR1 SGHAT and CDR2 FQNNGV. Trimming cost V 7 bases and J 3 bases, with 9 bases left between them. The CDR3 is 13 residues long. Within the library, unique molecular identifiers were attached to each individual cDNA molecule. MiXCR, run by TCRdb on the RACE reads, gives a single entry per CDR3 protein. Here the sample spans around 70,000 distinct CDR3 sequences, over 8.5% being singletons. Time point noted: patch test 3, about 24 weeks after DPC sensitization. Treatment indicated: therapeutic diphenylcyclopropenone sensitization with weekly scalp DPC. Overall study results and limits: No alteration of TCRs above 1 in 1000 frequency was seen with DPC sensitization.

The origin of this receptor is a woman in her 50s with alopecia areata. Some clones in this sample may be carry-over from other donors' samples. The specimen comprised whole blood, sampled in connection with sensitization to the hapten diphenylcyclopropenone (DPC). This chain links TRBV11-2 with TRBJ2-2; D remains ambiguous. The CDR3 reads CASTSRDTGELFF. CDR3 nucleotide sequence: TGTGCCAGCACTTCAAGAGACACCGGGGAGCTGTTTTTT.